This T cell receptor beta chain originates from a study of blood T cell repertoires in COVID-19. For the study at large: Acute-phase and convalescent COVID-19 samples originated in the United States, Italy and Spain.

The germline V gene encodes CDR1 SQVTM and CDR2 ANQGSEA. The V end was cut by 5 bases, the J end by 4 bases, with 8 bases between. The length of the CDR3 is 12 residues. As handled by the study authors: Amplification from reference gene primers served as the basis for estimated nucleated cell counts. Only in-frame clones appear in the TCRdb table, and some are missing; sequencing was by immunoSEQ multiplex PCR. The V and J calls and clone size were taken over from that table, and D and trimming were inferred from the DNA. The repertoire includes under 200,000 clones, 70% to 90% of them detected once, and roughly 21% sits in the top ten.

This clonotype originated in a man aged 55 to 69 with active or convalescent COVID-19. This rearrangement joins TRBV29-1 to TRBJ1-4; no firm D call. Source material: peripheral blood. CDR3 DNA sequence: TGCAGCGTTTGGGCGGGTAATGAAAAACTGTTTTTT. Residues: CSVWAGNEKLFF.